This TCR beta chain stems from a study of blood T cells in healthy people across ages. The second PCR ran roughly 7 to 11 cycles with a sample-barcoded 5' primer and J-beta primers. TCRdb re-analysed the 5' RACE reads in MiXCR, keeping a single row per CDR3 protein. The table shows about 510,000 distinct CDR3 sequences, with about 26% occurring only once. Trimming took 3 bases from V and 11 from J, leaving 14 bases between them. The CDR3 spans 13 residues. The sample also formed part of further work on T cells of mothers and their children. This second study notes: Thymic selection shapes TCR recombination output similarly in related and unrelated pairs.

The clonotype was recovered from a boy between 2 and 10 years old in good health. Sequenced input: blood. The rearrangement links TRBV12-3 or TRBV12-4 to TRBJ1-3; weak D call: TRBD1 (6 bases). The CDR3 spells CASSFAGAKSIYF. For the CDR3, the DNA is TGTGCCAGCAGTTTCGCAGGGGCCAAGTCCATATATTTT.